The present T cell receptor (beta chain) was sequenced within a study of PD-1 blockade in classical Hodgkin lymphoma. Using immunoSEQ multiplex PCR, the repertoire was profiled, and TCRdb retains in-frame clones only, with some absent. The data show about 41,000 clones, over 60% seen once. In the case of this clone: The antigen remains undetermined.

Each patient experienced a relapse that followed autologous stem cell transplantation, and brentuximab vedotin exposure varied. When best responses were assessed, they were complete response, partial response or progressive disease. Study outcomes and limitations: Complete responders' diversity at baseline resembled that of newly diagnosed patients.

The source was peripheral blood mononuclear cells (PBMCs), collected at baseline. The receptor was isolated from a human donor with classical Hodgkin lymphoma.

The CDR3, as DNA: TGTGCCAGCAGTTTATTCCCCGGGAACCCCTACGAGCAGTACTTC. Encoded protein: CASSLFPGNPYEQYF. The V gene is TRBV27, the J gene TRBJ2-7; possible D gene TRBD2, 5 bases. Germline assignment: CDR1 MNHEY and CDR2 SMNVEV (reference sequence). This CDR3 is built from 15 residues. The V end lost 1 base, the J end lost 2 bases, and 12 bases lay between the germline ends.